This TCR beta chain was recovered during a study of T cells in tumors after PD-1 blockade. The repertoire was sequenced with immunoSEQ multiplex PCR; TCRdb's copy has only in-frame clones and lacks some. The table includes about 47,000 clones, approximately 75% detected once. The sequence was collected from a human donor with basal cell carcinoma. The input for sequencing was PBMCs, taken before anti-PD-1 treatment.

In nucleotides, the CDR3 is TGTGCCAGCAGCCTGACAGATGAAAAACTGTTTTTT. Its protein product is CASSLTDEKLFF. V and J are TRBV28 and TRBJ1-4; D is perhaps TRBD1 (5 bases). The germline gives CDR1 MDHEN, CDR2 SYDVKM. V was pared by 6 bases and J by 6 bases, with 8 bases between. CDR3 length: 12 residues.